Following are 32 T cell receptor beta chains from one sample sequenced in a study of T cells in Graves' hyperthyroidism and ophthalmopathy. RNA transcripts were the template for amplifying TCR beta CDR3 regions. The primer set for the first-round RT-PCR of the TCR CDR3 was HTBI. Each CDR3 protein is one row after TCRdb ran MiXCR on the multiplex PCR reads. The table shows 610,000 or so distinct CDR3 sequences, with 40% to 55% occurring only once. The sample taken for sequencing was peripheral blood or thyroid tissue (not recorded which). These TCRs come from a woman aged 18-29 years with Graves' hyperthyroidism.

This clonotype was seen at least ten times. CDR3 nucleotide sequence: TGCAGCGTTGTGCGGGGGGCGGGAGAGACCCAGTACTTC. Translated: CSVVRGAGETQYF. The chain recombines TRBV29-1 with TRBJ2-5, with 8 bases that match TRBD2. The junction had 5 bases not matched to a gene; V was cut back by 4 bases and J by 4 bases. The germline CDR1 and CDR2 sequences are SQVTM and ANQGSEA. There are 13 residues in the CDR3.

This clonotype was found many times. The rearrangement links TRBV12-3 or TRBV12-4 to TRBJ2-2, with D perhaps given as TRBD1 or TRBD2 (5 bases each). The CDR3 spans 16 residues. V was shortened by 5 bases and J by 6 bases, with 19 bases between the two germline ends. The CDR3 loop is CASSNSGPLKPGELFF. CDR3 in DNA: TGTGCCAGCAGTAACTCGGGACCGTTAAAGCCCGGGGAGCTGTTTTTT.

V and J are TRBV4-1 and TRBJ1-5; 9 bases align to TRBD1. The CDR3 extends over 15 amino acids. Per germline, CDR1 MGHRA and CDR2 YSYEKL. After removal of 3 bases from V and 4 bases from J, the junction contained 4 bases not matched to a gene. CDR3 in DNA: TGCGCCAGCAGCCAGGACAGGGGAGTTAATCAGCCCCAGCATTTT. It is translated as CASSQDRGVNQPQHF.

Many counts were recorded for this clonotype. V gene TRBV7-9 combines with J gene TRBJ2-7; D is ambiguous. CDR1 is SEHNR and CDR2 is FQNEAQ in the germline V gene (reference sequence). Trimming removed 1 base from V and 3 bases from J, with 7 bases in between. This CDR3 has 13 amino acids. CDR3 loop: CASSLGQNYEQYF. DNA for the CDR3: TGTGCCAGCAGCTTAGGCCAAAACTACGAGCAGTACTTC.

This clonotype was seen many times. CDR3 DNA: TGCAGTGCTAGCTCCGTATCCTATGGCTACACCTTC. Translation: CSASSVSYGYTF. The chain uses TRBV20-1 and TRBJ1-2; no definite D call. Trimming cost V 3 bases and J 4 bases, with 9 bases left between them. Germline V gene lookup returns CDR1 DFQATT and CDR2 SNEGSKA (reference sequence). The CDR3 is 12 residues long.

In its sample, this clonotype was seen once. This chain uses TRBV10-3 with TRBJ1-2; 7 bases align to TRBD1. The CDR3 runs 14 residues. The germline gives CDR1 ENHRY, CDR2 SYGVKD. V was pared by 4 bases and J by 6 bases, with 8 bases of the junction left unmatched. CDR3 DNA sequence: TGTGCCATCAGTGCCGACAGGGATTCCGATGGCTACACCTTC. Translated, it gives CAISADRDSDGYTF.

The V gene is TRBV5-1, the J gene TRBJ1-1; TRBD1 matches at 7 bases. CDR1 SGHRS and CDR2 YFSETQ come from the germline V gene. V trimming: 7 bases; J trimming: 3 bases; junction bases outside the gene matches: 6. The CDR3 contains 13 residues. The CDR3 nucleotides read TGCGCCAGCGGCAGGGGGTCGGACACTGAAGCTTTCTTT. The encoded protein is CASGRGSDTEAFF.

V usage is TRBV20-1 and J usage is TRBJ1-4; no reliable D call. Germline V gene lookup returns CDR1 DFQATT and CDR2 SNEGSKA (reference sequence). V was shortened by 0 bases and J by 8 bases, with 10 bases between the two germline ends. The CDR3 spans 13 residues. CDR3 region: CSARDLDREKLFF. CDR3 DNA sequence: TGCAGTGCTAGAGACCTAGATCGGGAAAAACTGTTTTTT.

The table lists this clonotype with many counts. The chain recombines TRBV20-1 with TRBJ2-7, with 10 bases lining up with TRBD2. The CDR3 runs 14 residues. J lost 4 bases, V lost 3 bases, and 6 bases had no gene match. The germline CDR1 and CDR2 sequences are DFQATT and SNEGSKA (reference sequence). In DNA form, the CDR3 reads TGCAGTGCTAGTTTTCTAGCGGGAGCGTACGAGCAGTACTTC. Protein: CSASFLAGAYEQYF.

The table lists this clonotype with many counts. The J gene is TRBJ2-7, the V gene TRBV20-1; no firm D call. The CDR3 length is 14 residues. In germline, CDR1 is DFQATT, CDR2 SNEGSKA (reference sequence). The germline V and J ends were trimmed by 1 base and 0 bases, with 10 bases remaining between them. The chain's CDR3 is CSARVRQRSYEQYF. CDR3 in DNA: TGCAGTGCTAGAGTTAGGCAGCGCTCCTACGAGCAGTACTTC.

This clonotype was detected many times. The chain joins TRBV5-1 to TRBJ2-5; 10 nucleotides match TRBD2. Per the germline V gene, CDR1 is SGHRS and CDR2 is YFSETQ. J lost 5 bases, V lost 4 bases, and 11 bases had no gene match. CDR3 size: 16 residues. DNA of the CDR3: TGCGCCAGCAGCACCAGCGGGAGGGCCGAGGCGGAGACCCAGTACTTC. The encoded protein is CASSTSGRAEAETQYF. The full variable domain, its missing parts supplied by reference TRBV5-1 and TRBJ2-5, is KAGVTQTPRYLIKTRGQQVTLSCSPISGHRSVSWYQQTPGQGLQFLFEYFSETQRNKGNFPGRFSGRQFSNSRSEMNVSTLELGDSALYLCASSTSGRAEAETQYFGPGTRLLVL.

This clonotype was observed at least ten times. DNA for the CDR3: TGTGCCAGCAGCCCACGGCCCGCGGGGCTGGAAAACACCATATATTTT. It translates to CASSPRPAGLENTIYF. The rearrangement uses TRBV7-2 and TRBJ1-3, with a possible D match to TRBD1 (5 bases). Germline CDR1 and CDR2: SGHTA and FQGNSA. V was cut by 5 bases and J by 6 bases, with 20 bases left in between. CDR3 length: 16 amino acids.

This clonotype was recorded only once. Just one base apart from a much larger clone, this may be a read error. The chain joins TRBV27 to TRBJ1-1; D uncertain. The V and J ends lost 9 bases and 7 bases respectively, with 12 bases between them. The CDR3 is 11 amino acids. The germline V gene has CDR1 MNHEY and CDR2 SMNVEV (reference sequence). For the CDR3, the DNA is TGTGCCAGACTTCCGTCAGGTGAAGCTTTCTTT. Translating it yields CARLPSGEAFF.

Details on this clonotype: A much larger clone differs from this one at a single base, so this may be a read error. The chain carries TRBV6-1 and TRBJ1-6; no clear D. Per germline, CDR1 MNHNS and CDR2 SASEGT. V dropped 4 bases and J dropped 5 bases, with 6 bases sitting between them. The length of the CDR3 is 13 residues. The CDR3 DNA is TGTGCCAGCAGTGTAAACGATAATTCACCCCTCCACTTT. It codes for CASSVNDNSPLHF.

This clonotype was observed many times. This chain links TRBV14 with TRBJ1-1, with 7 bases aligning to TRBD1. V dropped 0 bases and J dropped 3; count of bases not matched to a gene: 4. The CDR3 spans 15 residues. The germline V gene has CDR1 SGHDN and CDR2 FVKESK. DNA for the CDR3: TGTGCCAGCAGCCAAGATACAGGGGTGCACACTGAAGCTTTCTTT. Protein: CASSQDTGVHTEAFF.

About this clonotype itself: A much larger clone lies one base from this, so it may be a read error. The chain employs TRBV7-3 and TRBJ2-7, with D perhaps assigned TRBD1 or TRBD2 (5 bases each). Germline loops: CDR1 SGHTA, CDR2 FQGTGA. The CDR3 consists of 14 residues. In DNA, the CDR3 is TGCGCCGGCAGCCCTGACTTGGGGGCCTACGAGCAGTACTTC. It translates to CAGSPDLGAYEQYF.

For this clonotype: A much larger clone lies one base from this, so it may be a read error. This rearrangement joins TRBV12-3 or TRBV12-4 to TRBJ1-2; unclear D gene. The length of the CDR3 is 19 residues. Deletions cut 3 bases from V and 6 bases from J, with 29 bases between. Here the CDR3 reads CASSFLFDFDPSVGHGYTF. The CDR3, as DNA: TGTGCCAGCAGTTTTTTATTCGATTTTGACCCCTCGGTCGGCCATGGCTACACCTTC.

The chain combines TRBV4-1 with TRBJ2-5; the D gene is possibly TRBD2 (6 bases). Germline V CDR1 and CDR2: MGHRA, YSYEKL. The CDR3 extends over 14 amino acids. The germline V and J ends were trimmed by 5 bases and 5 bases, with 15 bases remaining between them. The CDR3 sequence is CASSNRLALETQYF. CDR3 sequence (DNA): TGCGCCAGCAGCAACAGGCTAGCGTTGGAGACCCAGTACTTC.

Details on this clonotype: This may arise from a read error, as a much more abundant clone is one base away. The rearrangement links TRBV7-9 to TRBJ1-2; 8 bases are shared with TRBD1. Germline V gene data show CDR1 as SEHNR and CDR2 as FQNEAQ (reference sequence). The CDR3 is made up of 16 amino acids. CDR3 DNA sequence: TGTGCCAGCAGCTTAGATCTACAGGGGGATGATTATGGCTACGCCTTC. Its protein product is CASSLDLQGDDYGYAF.

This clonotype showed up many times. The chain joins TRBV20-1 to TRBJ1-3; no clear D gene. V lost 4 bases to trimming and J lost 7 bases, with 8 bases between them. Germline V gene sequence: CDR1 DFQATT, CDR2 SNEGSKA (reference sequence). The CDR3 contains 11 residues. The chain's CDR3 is CSANFGNTIYF. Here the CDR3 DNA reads TGCAGTGCTAACTTCGGTAACACCATATATTTT.

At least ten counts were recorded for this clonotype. The chain's CDR3 is CASSPRLVQETQYF. The CDR3 region has the DNA TGTGCCAGCAGCCCTAGACTAGTTCAAGAGACCCAGTACTTC. The rearrangement joins TRBV7-9 to TRBJ2-5; D possibly corresponds to TRBD2 (6 bases). Germline CDR1 is SEHNR and CDR2 is FQNEAQ (reference sequence). Trimming took 5 bases from V and 2 from J, leaving 12 bases between them. There are 14 residues in the CDR3.

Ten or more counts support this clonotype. CDR3 region: CASSLVWQGPTNEKLFF. For the CDR3, the DNA is TGCGCCAGCAGCTTGGTTTGGCAGGGACCAACTAATGAAAAACTGTTTTTT. This chain joins TRBV5-1 and TRBJ1-4; D is possibly TRBD1 (5 bases). The CDR3 is 17 amino acids. V was clipped by 0 bases and J by 0 bases, with 12 bases between them. Germline V gene data show CDR1 as SGHRS and CDR2 as YFSETQ.

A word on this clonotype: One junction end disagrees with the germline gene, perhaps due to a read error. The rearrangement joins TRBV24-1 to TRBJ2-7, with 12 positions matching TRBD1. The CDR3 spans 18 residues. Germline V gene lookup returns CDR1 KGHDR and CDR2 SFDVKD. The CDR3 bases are TGTGCCACCAGTGCCCGGGACAGGGGGCGCGGGGGGAGCTACGAGCAGTGCTTC. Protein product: CATSARDRGRGGSYEQCF.

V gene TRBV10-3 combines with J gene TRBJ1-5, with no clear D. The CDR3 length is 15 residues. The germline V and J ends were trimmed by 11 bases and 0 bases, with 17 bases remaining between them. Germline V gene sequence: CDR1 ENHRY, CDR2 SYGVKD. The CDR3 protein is CAFLDRTYSNQPQHF. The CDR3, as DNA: TGTGCCTTTCTGGACCGGACTTATAGCAATCAGCCCCAGCATTTT.

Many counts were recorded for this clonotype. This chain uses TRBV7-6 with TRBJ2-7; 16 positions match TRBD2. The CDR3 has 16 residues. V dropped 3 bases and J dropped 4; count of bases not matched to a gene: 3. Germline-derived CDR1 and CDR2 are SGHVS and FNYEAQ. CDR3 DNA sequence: TGTGCCAGCAGCTTGGGACTAGCGGGAGGGAGGTACGAGCAGTACTTC. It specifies CASSLGLAGGRYEQYF.

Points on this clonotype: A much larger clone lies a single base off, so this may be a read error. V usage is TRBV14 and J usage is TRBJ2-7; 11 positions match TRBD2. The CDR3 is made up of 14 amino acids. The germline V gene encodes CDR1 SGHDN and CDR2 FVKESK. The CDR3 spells CASSFTSGGGEQHF. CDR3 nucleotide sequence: TGTGCCAGCAGTTTTACTAGCGGGGGTGGTGAGCAGCACTTC.

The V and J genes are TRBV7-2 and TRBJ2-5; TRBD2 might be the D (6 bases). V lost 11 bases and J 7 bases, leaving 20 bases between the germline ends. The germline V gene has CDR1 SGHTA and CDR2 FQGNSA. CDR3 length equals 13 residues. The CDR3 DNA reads TGTGCCGCCGAGGAGGGGACCGGGGTGACCCAGTACTTC. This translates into CAAEEGTGVTQYF.

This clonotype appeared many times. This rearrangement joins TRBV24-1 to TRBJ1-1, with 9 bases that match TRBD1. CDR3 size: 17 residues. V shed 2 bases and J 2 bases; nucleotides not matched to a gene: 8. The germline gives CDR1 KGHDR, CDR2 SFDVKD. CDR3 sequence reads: CATSDSHGTGSNTEAFF. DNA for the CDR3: TGTGCCACCAGTGATTCCCATGGGACAGGGAGCAACACTGAAGCTTTCTTT.

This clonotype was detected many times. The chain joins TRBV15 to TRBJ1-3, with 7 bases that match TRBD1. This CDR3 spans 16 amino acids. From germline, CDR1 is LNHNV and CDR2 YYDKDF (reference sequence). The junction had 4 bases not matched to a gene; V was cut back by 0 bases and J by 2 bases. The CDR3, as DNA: TGTGCCACCAGCAGAGAACAGGGGTTCACTGGAAACACCATATATTTT. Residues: CATSREQGFTGNTIYF. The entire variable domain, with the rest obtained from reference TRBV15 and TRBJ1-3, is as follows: DAMVIQNPRYQVTQFGKPVTLSCSQTLNHNVMYWYQQKSSQAPKLLFHYYDKDFNNEADTPDNFQSRRPNTSFCFLDIRSPGLGDTAMYLCATSREQGFTGNTIYFGEGSWLTVV.

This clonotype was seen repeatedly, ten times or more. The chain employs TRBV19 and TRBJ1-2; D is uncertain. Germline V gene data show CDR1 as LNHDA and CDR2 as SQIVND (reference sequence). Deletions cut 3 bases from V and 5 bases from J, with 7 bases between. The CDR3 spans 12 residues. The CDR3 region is CASSIPPYGYTF. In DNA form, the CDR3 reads TGTGCCAGTAGTATTCCCCCTTATGGCTACACCTTC.

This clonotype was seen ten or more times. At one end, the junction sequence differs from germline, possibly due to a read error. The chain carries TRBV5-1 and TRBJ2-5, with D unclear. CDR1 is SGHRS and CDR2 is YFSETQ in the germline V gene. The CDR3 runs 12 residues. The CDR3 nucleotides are TGTGCCAGCAGCTTGAGCTTGGAGACCCAGTACTTC. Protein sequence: CASSLSLETQYF. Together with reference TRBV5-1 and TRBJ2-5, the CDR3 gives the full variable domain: KAGVTQTPRYLIKTRGQQVTLSCSPISGHRSVSWYQQTPGQGLQFLFEYFSETQRNKGNFPGRFSGRQFSNSRSEMNVSTLELGDSALYLCASSLSLETQYFGPGTRLLVL.

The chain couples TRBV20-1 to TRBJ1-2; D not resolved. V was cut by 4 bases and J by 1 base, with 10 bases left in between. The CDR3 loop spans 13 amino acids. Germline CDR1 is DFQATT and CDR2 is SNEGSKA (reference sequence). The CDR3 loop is CSATARVNYGYTF. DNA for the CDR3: TGCAGTGCTACGGCCCGGGTTAACTATGGCTACACCTTC.